Presented here are 29 T cell receptor beta chains from one specimen sequenced in a study of cytomegalovirus exposure and HLA in healthy donors. The PCR was carried out with 60 Vbeta primers and 13 Jbeta primers. Only in-frame clones appear in the TCRdb table, and some are missing; sequencing was by immunoSEQ multiplex PCR. This sample carries some 130,000 clones, more than 80% of them seen once, and the ten largest clones take under 8.5%. The sequencing input was PBMCs. The receptors were sampled from a woman in her twenties or thirties in good health and CMV-seropositive.

V is TRBV5-4 and J is TRBJ2-7; D is possibly TRBD1 (5 bases). Trimming left V 0 bases short and J 6 bases short, with 10 bases between. CDR3 length equals 13 residues. CDR1 SGHNT and CDR2 YYREEE come from the germline V gene (reference sequence). DNA for the CDR3: TGTGCCAGCAGCTTGGTACCAGGGCGCGAGCAGTACTTC. This sequence encodes CASSLVPGREQYF.

The chain links TRBV28 to TRBJ1-3; 11 nucleotides line up with TRBD1. Germline V gene lookup returns CDR1 MDHEN and CDR2 SYDVKM. The length of the CDR3 is 15 residues. V dropped 6 bases and J dropped 2; count of bases not matched to a gene: 3. This CDR3 is CASSGGQGAGNTIYF. DNA for the CDR3: TGTGCCAGCAGCGGGGGACAGGGGGCTGGAAACACCATATATTTT. The full variable domain, in which reference TRBV28 and TRBJ1-3 provide the parts outside the CDR3, is DVKVTQSSRYLVKRTGEKVFLECVQDMDHENMFWYRQDPGLGLRLIYFSYDVKMKEKGDIPEGYSVSREKKERFSLILESASTNQTSMYLCASSGGQGAGNTIYFGEGSWLTVV.

The J gene is TRBJ2-1, the V gene TRBV19, with TRBD2 matching over 9 bases. The V segment lost 5 bases and the J segment 3 bases; nucleotides outside the gene matches: 8. The V gene's germline CDR1 is LNHDA and CDR2 SQIVND (reference sequence). This CDR3 comprises 16 residues. DNA for the CDR3: TGTGCCAGTAGTTCTTTAACTAGCGGGTTCTACAATGAGCAGTTCTTC. Protein: CASSSLTSGFYNEQFF. Drawing the rest from reference TRBV19 and TRBJ2-1, the complete variable domain is DGGITQSPKYLFRKEGQNVTLSCEQNLNHDAMYWYRQDPGQGLRLIYYSQIVNDFQKGDIAEGYSVSREKKESFPLTVTSAQKNPTAFYLCASSSLTSGFYNEQFFGPGTRLTVL.

The V call is TRBV27, the J call TRBJ1-1, with TRBD1 as a possible D gene (6 bases). The CDR3 is 16 residues long. The V end was cut by 6 bases, the J end by 1 base, with 18 bases between. Germline values: CDR1 MNHEY, CDR2 SMNVEV (reference sequence). This CDR3 reads CASRPLGGAGNTEAFF. Here the CDR3 DNA reads TGTGCCAGCAGGCCTCTGGGGGGGGCGGGGAACACTGAAGCTTTCTTT.

The chain uses TRBV27 and TRBJ2-1, with 7 bases fitting TRBD2. Unmatched junction bases numbered 16, after V lost 5 bases and J lost 6 bases. CDR1 MNHEY and CDR2 SMNVEV come from the germline V gene (reference sequence). The CDR3 loop spans 17 amino acids. CDR3 coding DNA: TGTGCCAGCAGTCCCCGGGGGGACTTCGTCCTCTCCAATGAGCAGTTCTTC. It specifies CASSPRGDFVLSNEQFF.

The chain joins TRBV6-1 to TRBJ2-1, with TRBD1 matching 9 bases. The CDR3 contains 16 residues. With 2 bases clipped from V and 9 bases from J, the junction kept 11 bases outside the gene matches. Looked up from germline, CDR1 is MNHNS and CDR2 is SASEGT. This CDR3 is CASSEWWTGVRSEQFF. Written as DNA, the CDR3 is TGTGCCAGCAGTGAATGGTGGACAGGGGTTCGGAGTGAGCAGTTCTTC.

The V gene is TRBV6-5, the J gene TRBJ2-7; a possible D gene is TRBD2 (6 bases). Per germline, CDR1 MNHEY and CDR2 SVGAGI. V dropped 5 bases and J dropped 6 bases, with 8 bases sitting between them. This CDR3 contains 11 residues. DNA of the CDR3: TGTGCCAGCAGTGGAGGGATCGAGCAGTACTTC. Protein: CASSGGIEQYF.

The chain links TRBV7-2 to TRBJ2-1; 14 nucleotides match TRBD2. The germline gives CDR1 SGHTA, CDR2 FQGNSA. The CDR3 sequence is 15 residues long. The V gene end was trimmed by 4 bases and the J gene end by 7 bases; junction bases not matched to a gene: 3. This CDR3 reads CASSSTSGRVNEQFF. The CDR3, as DNA: TGTGCCAGCAGCTCGACTAGCGGGAGGGTGAATGAGCAGTTCTTC.

The rearrangement uses TRBV29-1 and TRBJ2-1, with D tentatively TRBD2 (6 bases). The V end was cut by 4 bases, the J end by 7 bases, with 8 bases between. CDR1 is SQVTM, CDR2 ANQGSEA, per germline. The CDR3 totals 11 residues. The CDR3 here is CSVGAGNEQFF. Written as DNA, the CDR3 is TGCAGCGTTGGTGCGGGGAATGAGCAGTTCTTC.

The chain has TRBV5-1 and TRBJ2-1; D gene unclear. Germline CDR1 reads SGHRS; CDR2 reads YFSETQ. There are 14 residues in the CDR3. Between the trimmed V and J ends, which lost 1 base and 4 bases, there was a span of 9 bases. As DNA, the CDR3 is TGCGCCAGCAGCTTGAATGGAGAGTACAATGAGCAGTTCTTC. This sequence encodes CASSLNGEYNEQFF.

The chain links TRBV27 to TRBJ2-2, with 7 positions matching TRBD1. V trimming: 2 bases; J trimming: 2 bases; junction bases outside the gene matches: 5. The CDR3 has 16 residues. The germline V gene has CDR1 MNHEY and CDR2 SMNVEV (reference sequence). The CDR3 sequence is CASSLRSGGNTGELFF. The CDR3 DNA reads TGTGCCAGCAGTTTACGGTCAGGGGGTAACACCGGGGAGCTGTTTTTT.

The J gene is TRBJ2-1, the V gene TRBV7-2; TRBD2 might be the D (5 bases). Germline V gene lookup returns CDR1 SGHTA and CDR2 FQGNSA. CDR3 length equals 12 residues. The V end was cut by 5 bases, the J end by 8 bases, with 10 bases between. The chain's CDR3 is CASSPAGDEQFF. The CDR3, as DNA: TGTGCCAGCAGCCCTGCCGGGGATGAGCAGTTCTTC.

The chain carries TRBV25-1 and TRBJ1-2, with TRBD1 matching 9 bases. CDR3 length: 13 residues. The germline gives CDR1 MGHDK, CDR2 SYGVNS. V dropped 4 bases and J dropped 5; count of bases not matched to a gene: 2. For the CDR3, the DNA is TGTGCCAGCAGTGGTGGACAGGGGTATGGCTACACCTTC. Its protein is CASSGGQGYGYTF.

V usage is TRBV5-1 and J usage is TRBJ2-7, with 7 nucleotides matching TRBD1. J gave up 4 bases and V 9 bases, and 16 bases lay outside the gene matches. The CDR3 sequence is 15 residues long. Per the germline V gene, CDR1 is SGHRS and CDR2 is YFSETQ. For the CDR3, the DNA is TGCGCCACCTCCGTAAACTCCGGGACAGTATACGAGCAGTACTTC. It is translated as CATSVNSGTVYEQYF.

The chain recombines TRBV11-2 with TRBJ1-1; unclear D gene. Germline CDR1 SGHAT, CDR2 FQNNGV. This CDR3 spans 16 amino acids. Trimming took off 2 bases at V and 0 bases at J, with 13 bases between the two ends. In nucleotides, the CDR3 is TGTGCCAGCAGCTTAAGCCCGGGAGCAATGAACACTGAAGCTTTCTTT. Residues: CASSLSPGAMNTEAFF.

The chain is built from TRBV20-1 and TRBJ2-3; D remains ambiguous. CDR1 is DFQATT, CDR2 SNEGSKA, per germline (reference sequence). CDR3 length equals 11 residues. Between the trimmed V and J ends, which lost 6 bases and 6 bases, there was a span of 10 bases. Here the CDR3 DNA reads TGCAGTGCCACCTCCGGGGATACGCAGTATTTT. It specifies CSATSGDTQYF.

CDR3 nucleotide sequence: TGTGCCAGCAGTTACCGCTGGGGGCAGGGCGAGCAGTACTTC. Its protein is CASSYRWGQGEQYF. V usage is TRBV6-6 and J usage is TRBJ2-7; D perhaps matches TRBD1 (6 bases). The germline V gene encodes CDR1 MNHNY and CDR2 SVGAGI (reference sequence). The length of the CDR3 is 14 residues. Trimming pared 2 bases from V and 6 bases from J, leaving 14 bases between.

The gene calls are TRBV28 and TRBJ2-7, with TRBD1 matching over 7 bases. This CDR3 contains 14 residues. The germline V gene has CDR1 MDHEN and CDR2 SYDVKM. V lost 5 bases and J lost 2; bases outside the gene matches: 6. The CDR3 protein is CASSLSTGTYEQYF. The CDR3 bases are TGTGCCAGCAGTCTATCGACAGGGACCTACGAGCAGTACTTC. The complete variable domain, with remaining parts taken from reference TRBV28 and TRBJ2-7, reads DVKVTQSSRYLVKRTGEKVFLECVQDMDHENMFWYRQDPGLGLRLIYFSYDVKMKEKGDIPEGYSVSREKKERFSLILESASTNQTSMYLCASSLSTGTYEQYFGPGTRLTVT.

This clone has more than one count but fewer than ten. This chain connects TRBV6-1 to TRBJ1-5; 8 nucleotides align to TRBD1. The V gene's germline CDR1 is MNHNS and CDR2 SASEGT. The CDR3 contains 14 residues. V lost 6 bases and J lost 7; bases outside the gene matches: 8. This chain's CDR3 is CASSTGGSAQPQHF. The CDR3 nucleotides are TGTGCCAGCAGCACAGGGGGGTCGGCCCAGCCCCAGCATTTT.

The J gene is TRBJ2-7, the V gene TRBV19; 8 nucleotides agree with TRBD1. The CDR3 consists of 15 residues. The J segment lost 0 bases and the V segment lost 5 bases, leaving 6 bases of the junction unmatched. In germline, CDR1 is LNHDA, CDR2 SQIVND (reference sequence). This chain's CDR3 is CASSSGQGSSYEQYF. CDR3 coding DNA: TGTGCCAGTAGTTCTGGACAGGGAAGCTCCTACGAGCAGTACTTC.

This clone appeared a single time. V and J are TRBV5-1 and TRBJ1-4; perhaps TRBD1 as D (5 bases). The CDR3 is 16 amino acids. Per germline, CDR1 SGHRS and CDR2 YFSETQ. Trimming took 4 bases from V and 2 from J, leaving 15 bases between them. The DNA for the CDR3 is TGCGCCAGCAGCCTGGGCGGGGCGAGGACTAATGAAAAACTGTTTTTT. Its translation is CASSLGGARTNEKLFF.

The chain has TRBV2 and TRBJ2-7; maybe TRBD1 (6 bases). The length of the CDR3 is 14 residues. Germline V gene sequence: CDR1 SNHLY, CDR2 FYNNEI. V was pared by 9 bases and J by 3 bases, with 18 bases between. CDR3 residues: CASLSGTIVYEQYF. The CDR3 coding sequence is TGTGCCAGTCTTTCCGGGACAATAGTCTACGAGCAGTACTTC.

The J gene is TRBJ1-5, the V gene TRBV27; D unclear. The length of the CDR3 is 14 residues. Per the germline V gene, CDR1 is MNHEY and CDR2 is SMNVEV (reference sequence). The V gene lost 3 bases and the J gene lost 1 base, with 7 bases spanning the gap. The CDR3 bases are TGTGCCAGCAGTTTCCGGAGAAGCAATCAGCCCCAGCATTTT. The encoded protein is CASSFRRSNQPQHF.

The gene calls are TRBV9 and TRBJ2-2; weak D call: TRBD2 (6 bases). Germline V lookup: CDR1 SGDLS, CDR2 YYNGEE. The CDR3 has 15 residues. Trimming left V 2 bases short and J 3 bases short, with 11 bases between. The CDR3 region is CASSVGTGDTGELFF. Here the CDR3 DNA reads TGTGCCAGCAGCGTTGGGACTGGCGACACCGGGGAGCTGTTTTTT.

The chain joins TRBV10-3 to TRBJ1-3; TRBD1 aligns across 7 bases. Unmatched junction bases numbered 6, after V lost 4 bases and J lost 6 bases. Germline values: CDR1 ENHRY, CDR2 SYGVKD. The CDR3 has 14 residues. The CDR3 reads CAISVDRDVNTIYF. The CDR3 coding sequence is TGTGCCATCAGTGTCGACAGGGATGTAAACACCATATATTTT.

The sample holds a few counts of this clone. J is TRBJ1-5 and V is TRBV2; unclear D gene. The CDR3 runs 15 residues. Germline assignment: CDR1 SNHLY and CDR2 FYNNEI. The V gene lost 0 bases and the J gene lost 0 bases, with 6 bases spanning the gap. CDR3 loop: CASSEATISNQPQHF. The CDR3 DNA reads TGTGCCAGCAGTGAAGCGACAATTAGCAATCAGCCCCAGCATTTT.

J is TRBJ1-2 and V is TRBV28; 7 nucleotides line up with TRBD1. J lost 8 bases, V lost 3 bases, and 3 bases had no gene match. CDR3 length: 12 residues. Per the germline V gene, CDR1 is MDHEN and CDR2 is SYDVKM. CDR3 loop: CASSLGTVGYTF. CDR3 sequence (DNA): TGTGCCAGCAGTTTGGGGACAGTCGGCTACACCTTC.

A single count supports this clone. V is TRBV30 and J is TRBJ1-1; D is possibly TRBD1 (5 bases). Germline CDR1 reads GTSNPN; CDR2 reads SVGIG (reference sequence). V lost 6 bases to trimming and J lost 0 bases, with 11 bases between them. This CDR3 is 13 amino acids long. CDR3 sequence (DNA): TGTGCCTGCTTGGACAAGCTGAACACTGAAGCTTTCTTT. Its translation is CACLDKLNTEAFF.

This clone was detected only once. J is TRBJ1-1 and V is TRBV5-1; TRBD1 matches 9 bases. The J segment lost 2 bases and the V segment lost 2 bases, leaving 4 bases of the junction unmatched. This CDR3 is built from 15 residues. Germline CDR1 is SGHRS and CDR2 is YFSETQ. This CDR3 reads CASSFTGGGNTEAFF. The CDR3 DNA is TGCGCCAGCAGCTTTACAGGGGGCGGAAACACTGAAGCTTTCTTT.